This T cell receptor beta chain was sequenced for a study of CD8 T cells in Susac syndrome. Findings of the study overall: The study conceded that its TCR sequencing and HLA analysis involved relatively few individuals.

The CDR3 covers 16 residues. Trimming at V came to 4 bases and at J to 9 bases, leaving 12 bases not matched to a gene. Per germline, CDR1 KGHDR and CDR2 SFDVKD. The controls, all healthy donors, were matched for age and sex. Bulk CD8+ and CD4+ cells came from magnetic negative isolation; CD8+ TEMRA by FACS. RNA, at roughly 0.5 to 1 ug, was reverse transcribed with random hexamers. The amplification used immunoSEQ multiplex PCR on TCR beta CDR3; it spanned 54 Vbeta and 13 Jbeta. Via MiXCR, TCRdb re-called the immunoSEQ multiplex PCR reads, giving one row per CDR3 protein. The repertoire holds 150,000 to 200,000 distinct CDR3 sequences, with 93% as singletons. About this clonotype itself: Its antigen is not identified.

This chain connects TRBV24-1 to TRBJ2-1, with 9 bases fitting TRBD1. The TCR was taken from a human donor in good health. The sequencing input was CD4+ T cells from PBMCs. The DNA of the CDR3 is TGTGCCACCAGTGAGGCCGGGACAGGGCATGAAGGTGAGCAGTTCTTC. This encodes CATSEAGTGHEGEQFF.